These 21 T cell receptor beta chains were all obtained from the same sample, sequenced in a study of identical twins. Using its own MiXCR run on the 5' RACE reads, TCRdb lists one record per CDR3 protein. The top ten clones hold about 12% of a sample with under 450,000 distinct CDR3 sequences, less than 20% of them seen once. Sequenced input: naive T cells sorted from blood. These receptor sequences come from a man aged 50-59 years in good health.

This clonotype has at least ten counts. This chain links TRBV29-1 with TRBJ2-3; 7 nucleotides line up with TRBD1. V shed 6 bases, J shed 6 bases, and the junction held 9 bases outside the gene matches. Germline loops: CDR1 SQVTM, CDR2 ANQGSEA. This CDR3 contains 13 residues. The CDR3 spells CSVDFETGDTQYF. The CDR3 DNA reads TGCAGCGTGGATTTTGAGACAGGGGATACGCAGTATTTT.

The gene calls are TRBV7-9 and TRBJ2-3; D might be TRBD1 (5 bases). The CDR3 runs 15 residues. The V end lost 1 base, the J end lost 5 bases, and 13 bases lay between the germline ends. Germline V gene data show CDR1 as SEHNR and CDR2 as FQNEAQ (reference sequence). The CDR3 coding sequence is TGTGCCAGCAGCTTAGTTTCAGGGAAGGAAGATACGCAGTATTTT. This translates into CASSLVSGKEDTQYF.

The chain carries TRBV5-1 and TRBJ1-2; tentatively, D is TRBD1 (6 bases). The V end lost 1 base, the J end lost 2 bases, and 9 bases lay between the germline ends. CDR3 length: 14 residues. From germline, CDR1 is SGHRS and CDR2 YFSETQ. The CDR3, as DNA: TGCGCCAGCAGCTTGTCTACAGGGAACTATGGCTACACCTTC. This translates into CASSLSTGNYGYTF.

This chain joins TRBV19 and TRBJ2-1, with D perhaps matching TRBD1 or TRBD2 (5 bases each). V lost 2 bases and J 9 bases, leaving 11 bases between the germline ends. CDR1 and CDR2 (germline): LNHDA, SQIVND (reference sequence). This CDR3 has 13 amino acids. The CDR3 sequence: CASSIMGESEQFF. In DNA form, the CDR3 reads TGTGCCAGTAGTATAATGGGGGAGAGTGAGCAGTTCTTC.

The chain employs TRBV29-1 and TRBJ2-3, with D tentatively TRBD1 (6 bases). The CDR3 totals 14 residues. CDR1 is SQVTM, CDR2 ANQGSEA, per germline. The germline V and J ends were trimmed by 6 bases and 4 bases, with 17 bases remaining between them. The CDR3 loop is CSVFPGELADTQYF. The CDR3 nucleotides are TGCAGCGTGTTCCCAGGGGAACTAGCAGATACGCAGTATTTT.

V gene TRBV7-9 combines with J gene TRBJ2-3, with no clear D. V lost 7 bases, J lost 1 base, and 15 bases lay in between. CDR3 length: 15 amino acids. Per germline, CDR1 SEHNR and CDR2 FQNEAQ (reference sequence). The CDR3 DNA follows: TGTGCCAGCACCTTGACTCCACTGGGCACAGATACGCAGTATTTT. Translation gives CASTLTPLGTDTQYF.

The V and J genes are TRBV30 and TRBJ2-5, with D possibly being TRBD2 (5 bases). This CDR3 is built from 12 residues. Germline assignment: CDR1 GTSNPN and CDR2 SVGIG (reference sequence). Trimming left V 4 bases short and J 3 bases short, with 9 bases between. The CDR3 region has the DNA TGTGCCTGGATCCGGGGAGAAGAGACCCAGTACTTC. Protein: CAWIRGEETQYF.

V usage is TRBV28 and J usage is TRBJ2-7, with D possibly being TRBD2 (6 bases). The CDR3 runs to 14 residues. Trimming shortened V by 6 bases and J by 4 bases, and 16 bases separated the two germline ends. Germline V gene lookup returns CDR1 MDHEN and CDR2 SYDVKM. The CDR3 sequence: CASSQPRGRYEQYF. In DNA, the CDR3 is TGTGCCAGCAGCCAACCGCGGGGTAGGTACGAGCAGTACTTC.

This clonotype turned up a few times. The chain couples TRBV6-5 to TRBJ2-3, with a tentative D call TRBD2 (5 bases). Trimming pared 4 bases from V and 7 bases from J, leaving 21 bases between. Germline CDR1 MNHEY, CDR2 SVGAGI. The CDR3 extends over 16 amino acids. The CDR3 DNA is TGTGCCAGCAGTTCCCTAGGACTCGAAGCTTCGAATACGCAGTATTTT. Residues: CASSSLGLEASNTQYF.

This chain links TRBV6-5 with TRBJ2-1; no firm D call. Trimming stripped 0 bases from V and 2 bases from J, with 5 bases between. CDR1 is MNHEY, CDR2 SVGAGI, per germline. This CDR3 comprises 14 residues. CDR3 sequence (DNA): TGTGCCAGCAGTTACTCGAGTCCCTACAATGAGCAGTTCTTC. It translates to CASSYSSPYNEQFF.

This clonotype has a handful of counts. The V gene is TRBV7-2, the J gene TRBJ2-7; D tentatively reads TRBD1 or TRBD2 (5 bases each). Germline values: CDR1 SGHTA, CDR2 FQGNSA. Trimming took off 5 bases at V and 3 bases at J, with 17 bases between the two ends. The CDR3 is made up of 15 amino acids. CDR3 bases: TGTGCCAGCAGCCTCCACTCCGGGGCGGACTACGAGCAGTACTTC. Its translation: CASSLHSGADYEQYF.

The CDR3, as DNA: TGTGCTAGTGGACCGGGCCAGGGAGGAACAGATACGCAGTATTTT. It yields the protein CASGPGQGGTDTQYF. This rearrangement joins TRBV12-5 to TRBJ2-3; the D gene is possibly TRBD2 (6 bases). The CDR3 spans 15 residues. V was cut by 6 bases and J by 3 bases, with 16 bases left in between. Germline CDR1 is LGHNT and CDR2 is FRNRAP.

The table lists this clonotype with many counts. The CDR3 loop reads CAWMEYSNTGELFF. In nucleotides, the CDR3 is TGTGCCTGGATGGAATACTCGAACACCGGGGAGCTGTTTTTT. The V gene is TRBV30, the J gene TRBJ2-2; D gene ambiguous. V dropped 4 bases and J dropped 0 bases, with 9 bases sitting between them. Germline CDR1 GTSNPN, CDR2 SVGIG (reference sequence). This CDR3 contains 14 residues.

This chain links TRBV10-3 with TRBJ2-4; either TRBD1 or TRBD2 may supply D (7 bases each). Germline-derived CDR1 and CDR2 are ENHRY and SYGVKD. The germline V and J ends were trimmed by 0 bases and 5 bases, with 11 bases remaining between them. The CDR3 consists of 15 residues. The CDR3: CAISESPGGENIQYF. CDR3 nucleotides: TGTGCCATCAGTGAGTCGCCAGGGGGGGAAAACATTCAGTACTTC.

In its sample, this clonotype was seen a few times. V is TRBV4-3 and J is TRBJ2-3, with 8 bases identical to TRBD2. CDR1 and CDR2 (germline): LGHNA, YSLEER. V was pared by 4 bases and J by 2 bases, with 2 bases of the junction left unmatched. The CDR3 contains 14 residues. The CDR3 here is CASSPGGLTDTQYF. The CDR3 DNA reads TGCGCCAGCAGCCCGGGGGGGCTCACAGATACGCAGTATTTT.

The chain combines TRBV5-1 with TRBJ2-5, with TRBD1 matching over 7 bases. J was trimmed by 5 bases and V by 4 bases; bases with no gene match: 5. This CDR3 has 13 amino acids. Looked up from germline, CDR1 is SGHRS and CDR2 is YFSETQ. As DNA, the CDR3 is TGCGCCAGCAGCGGGACAGCACTGGAGACCCAGTACTTC. It codes for CASSGTALETQYF.

This clonotype was detected ten times or more. The rearrangement uses TRBV7-8 and TRBJ2-7, with D unresolved. Germline V CDR1 and CDR2: SGHVS, FQNEAQ. The V end lost 5 bases, the J end lost 0 bases, and 17 bases lay between the germline ends. The CDR3 runs 16 residues. The chain's CDR3 is CASSPKRWGSSYEQYF. CDR3 sequence (DNA): TGTGCCAGCAGCCCAAAACGTTGGGGTTCCTCCTACGAGCAGTACTTC.

This clonotype was found a few times. V is TRBV9 and J is TRBJ1-6, with TRBD1 matching 8 bases. The germline CDR1 and CDR2 sequences are SGDLS and YYNGEE. There are 14 residues in the CDR3. J lost 9 bases, V lost 3 bases, and 5 bases had no gene match. The chain's CDR3 is CASSEAGGGSPLHF. The CDR3 nucleotides are TGTGCCAGCAGCGAAGCAGGGGGCGGTTCACCCCTCCACTTT.

This chain uses TRBV12-3 or TRBV12-4 with TRBJ2-7; D is unresolved. The CDR3 extends over 14 amino acids. V lost 0 bases to trimming and J lost 4 bases, with 10 bases between them. The CDR3 DNA is TGTGCCAGCAGTTTAGCGGGTTTCTCTTACGAGCAGTACTTC. It translates to CASSLAGFSYEQYF.

This rearrangement joins TRBV10-3 to TRBJ2-3, with 10 bases lining up with TRBD1. This CDR3 has 15 amino acids. Germline V gene data show CDR1 as ENHRY and CDR2 as SYGVKD. Trimming took 4 bases from V and 8 from J; bases not matched to a gene: 9. For the CDR3, the DNA is TGTGCCATCAGTGGAGGGACAGGGGCTGTTGGTACGCAGTATTTT. It encodes CAISGGTGAVGTQYF.

This clonotype showed up many times. The rearrangement uses TRBV5-6 and TRBJ2-2, with TRBD2 matching 8 bases. The CDR3 spans 15 residues. Germline-derived CDR1 and CDR2 are SGHDT and YYEEEE. After removal of 4 bases from V and 3 bases from J, the junction contained 5 bases not matched to a gene. The CDR3 spells CASSGAGVHTGELFF. CDR3 in DNA: TGTGCCAGCAGCGGAGCGGGGGTTCACACCGGGGAGCTGTTTTTT.